This TCR beta chain comes out of a study of HIV-infected patients and healthy controls. The repertoire came from unfractionated whole blood and reflected all unsorted peripheral T cells. Study results and caveats: Compared with untreated HIV+ repertoires, healthy controls showed roughly threefold more distinct CDR3s and higher Shannon diversity.

The germline V and J ends were trimmed by 3 bases and 2 bases, with 19 bases remaining between them. This CDR3 is built from 17 residues. Germline CDR1 reads KGHSH; CDR2 reads LQKENI. By share of the sample, this clonotype is medium-sized. What it binds is not known. Reverse transcription used 500 to 550 ng RNA and constant-region primers for alpha and beta. Separate chain-specific third strand synthesis with multiplexing indices produced the alpha and beta libraries. TCRdb re-called the 5' RACE reads through MiXCR, storing one row per CDR3 protein. The sample includes about 10,000 distinct CDR3 sequences, under 6.5% of them seen just once.

The chain is built from TRBV18 and TRBJ1-2; D perhaps matches TRBD1 (5 bases). This clonotype originated in an adult in good health. Sequenced material: blood. The CDR3 nucleotides read TGTGCCAGCTCACCGACCCCCTCACGGGGCGACAACTATGGCTACACCTTC. Residues: CASSPTPSRGDNYGYTF.